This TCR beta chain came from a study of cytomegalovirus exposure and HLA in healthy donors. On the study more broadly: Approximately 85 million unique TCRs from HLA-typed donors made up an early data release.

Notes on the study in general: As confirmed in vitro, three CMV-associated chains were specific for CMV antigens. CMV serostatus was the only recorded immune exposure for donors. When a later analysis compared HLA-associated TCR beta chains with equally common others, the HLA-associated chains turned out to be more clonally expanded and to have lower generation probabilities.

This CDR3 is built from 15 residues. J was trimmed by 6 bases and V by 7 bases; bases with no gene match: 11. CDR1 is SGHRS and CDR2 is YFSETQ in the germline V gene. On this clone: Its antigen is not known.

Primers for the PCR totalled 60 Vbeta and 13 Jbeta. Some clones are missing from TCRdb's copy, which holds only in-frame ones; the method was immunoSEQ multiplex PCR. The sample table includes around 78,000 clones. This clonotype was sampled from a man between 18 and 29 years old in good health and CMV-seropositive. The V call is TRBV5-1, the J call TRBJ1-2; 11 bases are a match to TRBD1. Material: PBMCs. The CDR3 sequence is CASGGQGALGDGYTF. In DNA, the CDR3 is TGCGCCAGCGGAGGACAGGGGGCGCTTGGAGATGGCTACACCTTC.